This entry lists 26 T cell receptor beta chains sequenced from one sample in a study of T cell repertoires in cytomegalovirus infection. TCRdb processed the reads anew with MiXCR; each CDR3 protein has one entry. Among 150,000 to 200,000 distinct CDR3 sequences listed, roughly 30% were seen once. Input material: PBMCs. The receptors were gathered from a human donor in good health (CMV status not recorded). Some clones in this sample may be carry-over from other donors' samples.

This clonotype was observed a few times. CDR3 region: CASSPRWGTEAFF. Here the CDR3 DNA reads TGCGCCAGCAGCCCCCGATGGGGCACTGAAGCTTTCTTT. This rearrangement joins TRBV4-3 to TRBJ1-1, with D uncertain. Looked up from germline, CDR1 is LGHNA and CDR2 is YSLEER. This CDR3 region has 13 residues. With 4 bases removed from V and 4 bases from J, the gap between germline ends came to 10 bases.

The table lists this clonotype with a few counts. CDR3 in amino acids: CASGGPQTGFTDTQYF. CDR3 DNA: TGCGCCAGCGGCGGGCCCCAGACAGGATTCACAGATACGCAGTATTTT. J is TRBJ2-3 and V is TRBV5-1, with D perhaps TRBD1 (6 bases). Between the trimmed V and J ends, which lost 7 bases and 2 bases, there was a span of 20 bases. Germline CDR1 SGHRS, CDR2 YFSETQ. CDR3 size: 16 residues.

The V gene is TRBV7-2, the J gene TRBJ2-1; D is perhaps TRBD2 (6 bases). V lost 3 bases and J lost 7, with 10 bases in between. Germline CDR1 SGHTA, CDR2 FQGNSA. The CDR3 length is 13 residues. This CDR3 reads CASSFTSRNEQFF. CDR3 sequence (DNA): TGTGCCAGCAGCTTCACTAGCCGGAATGAGCAGTTCTTC.

Only a few counts were recorded for this clonotype. The chain recombines TRBV7-2 with TRBJ2-3; D gene unclear. Trimming left V 1 base short and J 1 base short, with 9 bases between. The germline V gene has CDR1 SGHTA and CDR2 FQGNSA. The CDR3 runs to 15 residues. CDR3 amino acids: CASSLVAEGTDTQYF. CDR3 DNA sequence: TGTGCCAGCAGCTTAGTGGCAGAAGGCACAGATACGCAGTATTTT.

This clonotype was seen a few times. The chain couples TRBV20-1 to TRBJ2-1; 12 bases fit TRBD2. The CDR3 is made up of 17 amino acids. Per germline, CDR1 DFQATT and CDR2 SNEGSKA (reference sequence). The V segment lost 6 bases and the J segment 0 bases; nucleotides outside the gene matches: 9. Here the CDR3 DNA reads TGCAGTGCGCATGGACTAGCGGGGAGGAGCTCCTACAATGAGCAGTTCTTC. The encoded protein is CSAHGLAGRSSYNEQFF.

J is TRBJ1-6 and V is TRBV7-3; unclear D gene. Germline CDR1 SGHTA, CDR2 FQGTGA. V gave up 0 bases and J gave up 8 bases, with 11 bases separating them. The CDR3 spans 15 residues. In DNA, the CDR3 is TGTGCCAGCAGCTTAACGATCTCTCGGGATTCACCCCTCCACTTT. Translating gives CASSLTISRDSPLHF.

This clonotype was observed a handful of times. V is TRBV5-4 and J is TRBJ2-7; D tentatively fits TRBD1 or TRBD2 (5 bases each). CDR1 is SGHNT, CDR2 YYREEE, per germline (reference sequence). Trimming removed 4 bases from V and 6 bases from J, with 20 bases in between. There are 15 residues in the CDR3. The CDR3 here is CASSAGTDLLGEQYF. CDR3 coding DNA: TGTGCCAGCAGCGCAGGGACCGACTTGCTTGGCGAGCAGTACTTC.

The chain couples TRBV4-1 to TRBJ2-6, with a possible D match to TRBD1 (5 bases). The CDR3 runs to 17 residues. Germline V gene lookup returns CDR1 MGHRA and CDR2 YSYEKL. Trimming took 1 base from V and 0 from J, leaving 10 bases between them. The CDR3 region has the DNA TGCGCCAGCAGCCAAGCGGTACAGGCCTCTGGGGCCAACGTCCTGACTTTC. It specifies CASSQAVQASGANVLTF.

Many counts were recorded for this clonotype. The chain employs TRBV7-8 and TRBJ1-2; D possibly corresponds to TRBD1 (6 bases). The length of the CDR3 is 13 residues. V lost 2 bases and J 6 bases, leaving 10 bases between the germline ends. The germline gives CDR1 SGHVS, CDR2 FQNEAQ. The CDR3 loop reads CASSLSRGDGYTF. The CDR3 bases are TGTGCCAGCAGCTTAAGTAGGGGGGATGGCTACACCTTC.

This clonotype has ten or more counts. The gene calls are TRBV7-6 and TRBJ2-1, with 8 bases lining up with TRBD2. CDR1 SGHVS and CDR2 FNYEAQ come from the germline V gene. This CDR3 has 15 amino acids. The J segment lost 6 bases and the V segment lost 0 bases, leaving 4 bases of the junction unmatched. The CDR3 sequence: CASSLAGAGVNEQFF. Here the CDR3 DNA reads TGTGCCAGCAGCTTAGCGGGAGCGGGGGTCAATGAGCAGTTCTTC.

This clonotype was counted at least ten times. V usage is TRBV7-2 and J usage is TRBJ1-1; D possibly corresponds to TRBD1 (5 bases). The V and J ends lost 5 bases and 5 bases respectively, with 15 bases between them. The length of the CDR3 is 14 residues. Germline CDR1 is SGHTA and CDR2 is FQGNSA. CDR3: CASSPGTLETEAFF. The CDR3 bases are TGTGCCAGCAGCCCCGGGACTCTGGAAACTGAAGCTTTCTTT. The variable domain in full, completed from reference TRBV7-2 and TRBJ1-1, reads GAGVSQSPSNKVTEKGKDVELRCDPISGHTALYWYRQSLGQGLEFLIYFQGNSAPDKSGLPSDRFSAERTGGSVSTLTIQRTQQEDSAVYLCASSPGTLETEAFFGQGTRLTVV.

This clonotype appeared many times. This rearrangement joins TRBV7-2 to TRBJ1-5; D perhaps matches TRBD1 (5 bases). V was shortened by 5 bases and J by 2 bases, with 7 bases between the two germline ends. The germline V gene has CDR1 SGHTA and CDR2 FQGNSA. This CDR3 is 13 amino acids long. For the CDR3, the DNA is TGTGCCAGCAGCCGGGGGGGCAATCAGCCCCAGCATTTT. It codes for CASSRGGNQPQHF. Supplemented by reference TRBV7-2 and TRBJ1-5, the full variable domain reads GAGVSQSPSNKVTEKGKDVELRCDPISGHTALYWYRQSLGQGLEFLIYFQGNSAPDKSGLPSDRFSAERTGGSVSTLTIQRTQQEDSAVYLCASSRGGNQPQHFGDGTRLSIL.

The chain employs TRBV7-4 and TRBJ2-7; TRBD1 aligns across 11 bases. V shed 5 bases and J 6 bases; nucleotides not matched to a gene: 15. CDR3 length: 17 residues. CDR1 is SGHVT, CDR2 SQSDAQ, per germline. Written as DNA, the CDR3 is TGTGCCAGCAGCCCCCCGGGACAGGGGGTCGGTTTTGGCGAGCAGTACTTC. It codes for CASSPPGQGVGFGEQYF.

This clonotype came up a few times. V usage is TRBV7-2 and J usage is TRBJ2-1, with 7 bases lining up with TRBD1. The CDR3 contains 13 residues. V lost 1 base to trimming and J lost 8 bases; unmatched junction nucleotides: 2. Germline V gene sequence: CDR1 SGHTA, CDR2 FQGNSA. This chain's CDR3 is CASSLDRGYEQFF. CDR3 nucleotides: TGTGCCAGCAGCTTAGACAGGGGCTATGAGCAGTTCTTC.

The chain combines TRBV7-3 with TRBJ2-1; D is unresolved. Germline-derived CDR1 and CDR2 are SGHTA and FQGTGA. The CDR3 consists of 13 residues. The germline V and J ends were trimmed by 2 bases and 6 bases, with 8 bases remaining between them. The CDR3 protein is CASSLDGLNEQFF. CDR3 nucleotides: TGTGCCAGCAGCTTAGACGGCCTCAATGAGCAGTTCTTC.

This clonotype was detected a few times. In DNA form, the CDR3 reads TGTGCCAGCAGTCGACAGGGGAAGGTTTCACCCCTCCACTTT. Protein: CASSRQGKVSPLHF. This rearrangement joins TRBV12-3 or TRBV12-4 to TRBJ1-6; TRBD1 aligns across 8 bases. The junction had 6 bases not matched to a gene; V was cut back by 5 bases and J by 9 bases. The CDR3 spans 14 residues.

The rearrangement uses TRBV7-9 and TRBJ1-1; 7 nucleotides align to TRBD1. From germline, CDR1 is SEHNR and CDR2 FQNEAQ (reference sequence). J gave up 1 base and V 5 bases, and 7 bases lay outside the gene matches. The CDR3 length is 15 residues. The CDR3 coding sequence is TGTGCCAGCAGCCCCAACAGGGGCCGGAACACTGAAGCTTTCTTT. Translated: CASSPNRGRNTEAFF. Full variable domain (remainder filled in from reference TRBV7-9 and TRBJ1-1): DTGVSQNPRHKITKRGQNVTFRCDPISEHNRLYWYRQTLGQGPEFLTYFQNEAQLEKSRLLSDRFSAERPKGSFSTLEIQRTEQGDSAMYLCASSPNRGRNTEAFFGQGTRLTVV.

This clonotype came up a few times. This chain connects TRBV7-9 to TRBJ2-7; 8 positions match TRBD1. The CDR3 is 14 amino acids. In germline, CDR1 is SEHNR, CDR2 FQNEAQ (reference sequence). Losses at the gene ends were 6 bases for V and 5 bases for J; bases not matched to a gene: 9. The CDR3 sequence: CASRVGQGGDEQYF. CDR3 coding DNA: TGTGCCAGCAGGGTAGGACAGGGAGGCGACGAGCAGTACTTC.

This chain joins TRBV14 and TRBJ1-1, with unresolved D. This CDR3 comprises 13 residues. With 0 bases removed from V and 6 bases from J, the gap between germline ends came to 8 bases. The germline CDR1 and CDR2 sequences are SGHDN and FVKESK. CDR3 loop: CASSQEAGSEAFF. CDR3 DNA: TGTGCCAGCAGCCAAGAAGCGGGGTCTGAAGCTTTCTTT.

The V gene is TRBV9, the J gene TRBJ1-2; 10 bases match TRBD1. J was trimmed by 4 bases and V by 3 bases; bases with no gene match: 3. Looked up from germline, CDR1 is SGDLS and CDR2 is YYNGEE. The CDR3 is made up of 14 amino acids. CDR3 in DNA: TGTGCCAGCAGCGCCGGACAGGGGGTCTATGGCTACACCTTC. It codes for CASSAGQGVYGYTF.

This chain links TRBV6-1 with TRBJ1-5, with D hard to call. The CDR3 covers 14 residues. V lost 0 bases and J 6 bases, leaving 9 bases between the germline ends. Germline CDR1 and CDR2: MNHNS and SASEGT. CDR3 sequence: CASSEARESQPQHF. The CDR3 DNA sequence: TGTGCCAGCAGTGAAGCCCGGGAAAGTCAGCCCCAGCATTTT.

This clonotype turned up a few times. V and J are TRBV19 and TRBJ2-7; perhaps D is TRBD1 or TRBD2 (5 bases each). The CDR3 covers 12 residues. V was pared by 6 bases and J by 6 bases, with 12 bases between. Germline assignment: CDR1 LNHDA and CDR2 SQIVND (reference sequence). The CDR3 DNA sequence: TGTGCCAGTAGCATGGGACGAGGCGAGCAGTACTTC. It translates to CASSMGRGEQYF.

This clonotype was detected many times. One end of the junction is discordant with germline, which a read error may explain. V usage is TRBV5-1 and J usage is TRBJ1-1; TRBD1 might be the D (5 bases). The CDR3 runs to 15 residues. Looked up from germline, CDR1 is SGHRS and CDR2 is YFSETQ. CDR3 coding DNA: TGTGCCAGCAGCCTTTCGGGGACGGCGAACACTGAAGCTTTCTTT. Its protein product is CASSLSGTANTEAFF.

The V call is TRBV11-2, the J call TRBJ1-2; D is uncertain. The germline CDR1 and CDR2 sequences are SGHAT and FQNNGV. The CDR3 length is 13 residues. V gave up 2 bases and J gave up 7 bases, with 11 bases separating them. The DNA for the CDR3 is TGTGCCAGCAGCTTACAAGGGATCCTTGGCTACACCTTC. This encodes CASSLQGILGYTF. Combining the CDR3 with reference TRBV11-2 and TRBJ1-2 gives the whole variable domain EAGVAQSPRYKIIEKRQSVAFWCNPISGHATLYWYQQILGQGPKLLIQFQNNGVVDDSQLPKDRFSAERLKGVDSTLKIQPAKLEDSAVYLCASSLQGILGYTFGSGTRLTVV.

The rearrangement uses TRBV9 and TRBJ1-2; D uncertain. Trimming left V 0 bases short and J 5 bases short, with 11 bases between. The germline CDR1 and CDR2 sequences are SGDLS and YYNGEE. CDR3 length: 14 residues. CDR3 region: CASSVGEGLYGYTF. As DNA, the CDR3 is TGTGCCAGCAGCGTAGGAGAGGGATTGTATGGCTACACCTTC.

This chain connects TRBV19 to TRBJ1-1, with D perhaps matching TRBD1 (5 bases). The CDR3 consists of 15 residues. The V end lost 5 bases, the J end lost 0 bases, and 13 bases lay between the germline ends. Germline loops: CDR1 LNHDA, CDR2 SQIVND (reference sequence). The CDR3 DNA is TGTGCCAGTAGTCCGACACAGGAGATGAACACTGAAGCTTTCTTT. It yields the protein CASSPTQEMNTEAFF.